These 29 T cell receptor beta chains came from one sample sequenced in a study of shared clonotypes between healthy human individuals. Produced via immunoSEQ multiplex PCR; TCRdb's table is partial and in-frame only. The table lists under 1,100,000 clones, approximately 80% of them singletons. Sequenced input: memory CD4+ T cells from PBMCs. The subset is: CD45RA-negative fraction. The receptors here all came from a young man in good health. Some clones in this sample may be carry-over from other donors' samples.

This clone was detected a few times. The chain is built from TRBV15 and TRBJ2-2; TRBD1 is a possible D gene (6 bases). This CDR3 region has 15 residues. The ends were cut back, 5 bases at V and 4 bases at J, with 14 bases in the middle. From germline, CDR1 is LNHNV and CDR2 YYDKDF (reference sequence). The CDR3 loop is CATSLRGLGTGELFF. The CDR3 bases are TGTGCCACCAGCCTCAGGGGTTTGGGCACCGGGGAGCTGTTTTTT.

The CDR3 region has the DNA TGCGCCAGCAGCCGGAAGAGCAGGAACACCGGGGAGCTGTTTTTT. It yields the protein CASSRKSRNTGELFF. This chain joins TRBV4-3 and TRBJ2-2, with D hard to call. CDR1 LGHNA and CDR2 YSLEER come from the germline V gene. The length of the CDR3 is 15 residues. The V and J ends lost 4 bases and 1 base respectively, with 10 bases between them.

The chain links TRBV4-2 to TRBJ2-7; a weak D match, TRBD2 (7 bases). V was clipped by 1 base and J by 4 bases, with 14 bases between them. Per the germline V gene, CDR1 is LGHNA and CDR2 is YNFKEQ. There are 15 residues in the CDR3. The chain's CDR3 is CASSQGGGGSYEQYF. CDR3 bases: TGTGCCAGCAGCCAAGGGGGGGGCGGCAGTTACGAGCAGTACTTC.

This clone appeared once. The J gene is TRBJ1-5, the V gene TRBV18, with a possible D match to TRBD1 (5 bases). Trimming stripped 6 bases from V and 3 bases from J, with 18 bases between. Germline values: CDR1 KGHSH, CDR2 LQKENI. The CDR3 consists of 16 residues. DNA for the CDR3: TGTGCCAGCTCCCCTTACGCGGCAGGGAACAATCAGCCCCAGCATTTT. Translated, it gives CASSPYAAGNNQPQHF. The entire variable domain, with the rest obtained from reference TRBV18 and TRBJ1-5, is as follows: NAGVMQNPRHLVRRRGQEARLRCSPMKGHSHVYWYRQLPEEGLKFMVYLQKENIIDESGMPKERFSAEFPKEGPSILRIQQVVRGDSAAYFCASSPYAAGNNQPQHFGDGTRLSIL.

The V and J genes are TRBV18 and TRBJ2-1; D is possibly TRBD1 (5 bases). V lost 3 bases and J lost 6, with 15 bases in between. The CDR3 loop spans 15 amino acids. CDR1 and CDR2 (germline): KGHSH, LQKENI. DNA of the CDR3: TGTGCCAGCTCACCTCAGGGTTCGGTGGGCAATGAGCAGTTCTTC. Protein product: CASSPQGSVGNEQFF.

This clone was counted between two and nine times. The rearrangement joins TRBV2 to TRBJ1-2, with D possibly being TRBD1 (5 bases). CDR1 and CDR2 (germline): SNHLY, FYNNEI. Trimming shortened V by 4 bases and J by 7 bases, and 16 bases separated the two germline ends. The CDR3 runs 14 residues. The CDR3 DNA reads as TGTGCCAGCAGTGTTCGGACGCAGAGGGGTGGCTACACCTTC. As protein: CASSVRTQRGGYTF. The full variable domain, rest sourced from reference TRBV2 and TRBJ1-2, is EPEVTQTPSHQVTQMGQEVILRCVPISNHLYFYWYRQILGQKVEFLVSFYNNEISEKSEIFDDQFSVERPDGSNFTLKIRSTKLEDSAMYFCASSVRTQRGGYTFGSGTRLTVV.

V usage is TRBV5-6 and J usage is TRBJ2-7; 8 bases are shared with TRBD1. Trimming took 2 bases from V and 4 from J; bases not matched to a gene: 5. CDR1 and CDR2 from the germline V gene are SGHDT and YYEEEE. The CDR3 extends over 14 amino acids. In nucleotides, the CDR3 is TGTGCCAGCAGCTTAATAGGACAGGGATACGAGCAGTACTTC. Protein: CASSLIGQGYEQYF.

This clone turned up a few times. The gene calls are TRBV2 and TRBJ2-5; 7 bases agree with TRBD2. Trimming took 7 bases from V and 3 from J; bases not matched to a gene: 8. Germline V gene lookup returns CDR1 SNHLY and CDR2 FYNNEI. CDR3 length: 14 amino acids. The CDR3 DNA follows: TGTGCCAGCAAGGGCGGGCTAGCGGAAGAGACCCAGTACTTC. Translation: CASKGGLAEETQYF.

This clone was found a few times. The rearrangement links TRBV27 to TRBJ1-2; D unclear. The V gene's germline CDR1 is MNHEY and CDR2 SMNVEV (reference sequence). V gave up 5 bases and J gave up 0 bases, with 13 bases separating them. The CDR3 loop spans 15 amino acids. The chain's CDR3 is CASSERTAANYGYTF. CDR3 DNA: TGTGCCAGCAGTGAACGGACGGCTGCTAACTATGGCTACACCTTC.

V is TRBV15 and J is TRBJ1-1; TRBD1 is a possible D gene (5 bases). Between the trimmed V and J ends, which lost 0 bases and 4 bases, there was a span of 15 bases. This CDR3 spans 16 amino acids. The germline CDR1 and CDR2 sequences are LNHNV and YYDKDF (reference sequence). The CDR3: CATSRDLRGRFTEAFF. CDR3 in DNA: TGTGCCACCAGCAGAGATCTCCGGGGGAGGTTCACTGAAGCTTTCTTT.

The chain is built from TRBV19 and TRBJ1-5; no clear D. The CDR3 spans 10 residues. Trimming shortened V by 10 bases and J by 15 bases, and 16 bases separated the two germline ends. Looked up from germline, CDR1 is LNHDA and CDR2 is SQIVND (reference sequence). The CDR3 nucleotides are TGTGCCACCGGGGTAAGTTCGGGGCATTTT. It translates to CATGVSSGHF.

Comments on this clone: In this CDR3 the conserved last residue, phenylalanine or tryptophan, is missing, so a read error is likely. This sequence joins TRBV7-6 and TRBJ2-2, with 8 bases matching TRBD1. Germline V gene lookup returns CDR1 SGHVS and CDR2 FNYEAQ. This CDR3 has 16 amino acids. The V and J ends lost 7 bases and 4 bases, in that order; junction bases with no gene match: 11. CDR3 in DNA: TGTGCCAGCAACCTCATGACAGGGGCGGGCACCGGGGAGCTGTTTTCT. Translated, it gives CASNLMTGAGTGELFS.

The count of this clone is one. V usage is TRBV10-3 and J usage is TRBJ2-2, with D possibly TRBD1 on 5 matching bases. The CDR3 is 14 amino acids. Germline V gives CDR1 ENHRY, CDR2 SYGVKD. Trimming removed 2 bases from V and 6 bases from J, with 10 bases in between. The CDR3 coding sequence is TGTGCCATCAGTGAGATGCAGGGCGCCGGGGAGCTGTTTTTT. Its protein is CAISEMQGAGELFF.

This CDR3 is CASSRGLLAGFPPSSTDTQYF. DNA of the CDR3: TGTGCCAGCAGCCGAGGATTACTAGCGGGGTTCCCCCCATCTAGCACAGATACGCAGTATTTT. This chain uses TRBV4-2 with TRBJ2-3; 10 nucleotides line up with TRBD2. CDR1 is LGHNA and CDR2 is YNFKEQ in the germline V gene. The trim removed 4 bases at V and 0 bases at J, leaving 19 bases unmatched. The CDR3 is made up of 21 amino acids.

The V call is TRBV7-3, the J call TRBJ1-6; 7 nucleotides match TRBD1. Trimming removed 5 bases from V and 7 bases from J; junction bases left unmatched: 5. This CDR3 spans 14 amino acids. Germline V gene data show CDR1 as SGHTA and CDR2 as FQGTGA. CDR3 coding DNA: TGTGCCAGCAGCGGCGGGACAGAGAATTCACCCCTCCACTTT. Translating it yields CASSGGTENSPLHF.

V gene TRBV29-1 combines with J gene TRBJ2-7; weak D call: TRBD2 (6 bases). The CDR3 loop spans 11 amino acids. V lost 3 bases, J lost 4 bases, and 7 bases lay in between. The germline V gene encodes CDR1 SQVTM and CDR2 ANQGSEA. The CDR3 sequence is CSVDAGYEQYF. The CDR3 DNA reads as TGCAGCGTTGACGCGGGGTACGAGCAGTACTTC.

This chain joins TRBV4-3 and TRBJ2-3, with 8 bases fitting TRBD2. V trimming: 4 bases; J trimming: 6 bases; junction bases outside the gene matches: 15. This CDR3 comprises 17 residues. Germline CDR1 is LGHNA and CDR2 is YSLEER. CDR3 in DNA: TGCGCCAGCAGCCCAAGTCCCGGGAGGGGGGGCAGGGATACGCAGTATTTT. Translated: CASSPSPGRGGRDTQYF.

This chain connects TRBV2 to TRBJ1-5; D is uncertain. The germline V and J ends were trimmed by 4 bases and 6 bases, with 13 bases remaining between them. CDR3 size: 14 residues. Germline assignment: CDR1 SNHLY and CDR2 FYNNEI. Here the CDR3 reads CASSASGLIQPQHF. The DNA of the CDR3 is TGTGCCAGCAGTGCTAGTGGGTTAATTCAGCCCCAGCATTTT.

V and J are TRBV28 and TRBJ1-2, with D tentatively TRBD1 (6 bases). The CDR3 contains 14 residues. Germline CDR1 reads MDHEN; CDR2 reads SYDVKM. Trimming took 4 bases from V and 7 from J, leaving 16 bases between them. In DNA form, the CDR3 reads TGTGCCAGCAGTTCGGCCAGGGGAGTTGGTGGCTACACCTTC. Amino acid sequence: CASSSARGVGGYTF.

This chain uses TRBV14 with TRBJ2-7; the D is unclear. The germline gives CDR1 SGHDN, CDR2 FVKESK. The germline V and J ends were trimmed by 3 bases and 6 bases, with 12 bases remaining between them. The CDR3 totals 13 residues. CDR3 residues: CASSQDFRLEQYF. The CDR3 nucleotides read TGTGCCAGCAGCCAGGATTTTCGCCTCGAGCAGTACTTC.

The chain recombines TRBV11-2 with TRBJ2-5; TRBD1 might be the D (6 bases). The V end was cut by 5 bases, the J end by 5 bases, with 12 bases between. The CDR3 totals 13 residues. Germline V lookup: CDR1 SGHAT, CDR2 FQNNGV. DNA for the CDR3: TGTGCCAGCAGCACAACAGGGTTGGAGACCCAGTACTTC. Translation: CASSTTGLETQYF. The entire variable domain, with the rest obtained from reference TRBV11-2 and TRBJ2-5, is as follows: EAGVAQSPRYKIIEKRQSVAFWCNPISGHATLYWYQQILGQGPKLLIQFQNNGVVDDSQLPKDRFSAERLKGVDSTLKIQPAKLEDSAVYLCASSTTGLETQYFGPGTRLLVL.

The rearrangement uses TRBV7-6 and TRBJ1-2; D gene unclear. CDR3 length: 13 residues. Between the trimmed V and J ends, which lost 5 bases and 2 bases, there was a span of 9 bases. Germline V lookup: CDR1 SGHVS, CDR2 FNYEAQ. CDR3 region: CASSGWTNYGYTF. The CDR3 DNA follows: TGTGCCAGCAGCGGTTGGACGAACTATGGCTACACCTTC.

The chain is built from TRBV4-2 and TRBJ2-3; 11 nucleotides match TRBD2. This CDR3 region has 17 residues. V lost 3 bases, J lost 5 bases, and 10 bases stayed unmatched. Germline loops: CDR1 LGHNA, CDR2 YNFKEQ. In DNA form, the CDR3 reads TGTGCCAGCAGCCAGAGCCTTACTAGCGGGAGTTTAGATACGCAGTATTTT. It encodes CASSQSLTSGSLDTQYF.

In DNA, the CDR3 is TGTGCCAGCAGCTTCCCCCCTGGAGAGCAGTTCTTC. Translated, it gives CASSFPPGEQFF. V gene TRBV7-9 combines with J gene TRBJ2-1; the D is unclear. Germline V lookup: CDR1 SEHNR, CDR2 FQNEAQ (reference sequence). V was clipped by 3 bases and J by 10 bases, with 10 bases between them. The CDR3 has 12 residues.

The chain has TRBV7-2 and TRBJ2-1; D is uncertain. V was trimmed by 3 bases and J by 9 bases, leaving 18 bases between them. Germline CDR1 reads SGHTA; CDR2 reads FQGNSA. There are 15 residues in the CDR3. Written as DNA, the CDR3 is TGTGCCAGCAGCTTGACTCGAGGTAGTTTGGTTGAGCAGTTCTTC. Translation gives CASSLTRGSLVEQFF.

The J gene is TRBJ2-7, the V gene TRBV6-5; D possibly corresponds to TRBD1 (6 bases). The CDR3 covers 13 residues. Germline assignment: CDR1 MNHEY and CDR2 SVGAGI. Trimming shortened V by 4 bases and J by 3 bases, and 10 bases separated the two germline ends. Written as DNA, the CDR3 is TGTGCCAGCAGTTCAGGGGTCGGCTACGAGCAGTACTTC. It is translated as CASSSGVGYEQYF.

This chain links TRBV19 with TRBJ2-7; D call uncertain. V lost 6 bases to trimming and J lost 5 bases, with 17 bases between them. The CDR3 runs 14 residues. The germline CDR1 and CDR2 sequences are LNHDA and SQIVND (reference sequence). CDR3 sequence (DNA): TGTGCCAGTAGCGAACCCTTGAAGGGCCACGAGCAGTACTTC. Its protein product is CASSEPLKGHEQYF.

The CDR3 here is CASSYQGRRSNQPQHF. CDR3 coding DNA: TGTGCCAGCAGTTACCAGGGGCGAAGGAGCAATCAGCCCCAGCATTTT. The rearrangement joins TRBV27 to TRBJ1-5; weak D call: TRBD1 (6 bases). Trimming removed 4 bases at V and 1 base at J, with 14 bases between. Germline CDR1 and CDR2: MNHEY and SMNVEV (reference sequence). This CDR3 has 16 amino acids.

This clone is a singleton in its sample. The chain links TRBV30 to TRBJ2-2; 9 bases are shared with TRBD2. The V segment lost 2 bases and the J segment 4 bases; nucleotides outside the gene matches: 14. Germline CDR1 reads GTSNPN; CDR2 reads SVGIG (reference sequence). CDR3 length: 18 amino acids. CDR3 bases: TGTGCCTGGAGTCCAAGGGCGGGAGGGCGTAAGGGCACCGGGGAGCTGTTTTTT. Residues: CAWSPRAGGRKGTGELFF.